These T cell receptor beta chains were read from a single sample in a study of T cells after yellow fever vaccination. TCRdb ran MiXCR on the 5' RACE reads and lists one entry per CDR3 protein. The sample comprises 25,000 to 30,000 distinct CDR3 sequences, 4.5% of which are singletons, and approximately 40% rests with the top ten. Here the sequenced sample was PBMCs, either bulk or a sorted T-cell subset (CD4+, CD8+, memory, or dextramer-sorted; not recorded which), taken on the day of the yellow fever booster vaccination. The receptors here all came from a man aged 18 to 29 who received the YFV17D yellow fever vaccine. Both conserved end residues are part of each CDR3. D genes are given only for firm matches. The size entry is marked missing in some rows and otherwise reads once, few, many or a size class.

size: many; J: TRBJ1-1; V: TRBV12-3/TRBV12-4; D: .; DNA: TGTGCCAGCAGTTTACAGACGGGGAACACTGAAGCTTTCTTT; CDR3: CASSLQTGNTEAFF
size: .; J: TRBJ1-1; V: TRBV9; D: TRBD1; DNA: TGTGCCAGCAGCGTAGCCGGACAGGGGGCTAACACTGAAGCTTTCTTT; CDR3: CASSVAGQGANTEAFF
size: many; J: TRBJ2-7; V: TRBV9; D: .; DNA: TGTGCCAGCAGCGGCCTCCTTTACGAGCAGTACTTC; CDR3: CASSGLLYEQYF
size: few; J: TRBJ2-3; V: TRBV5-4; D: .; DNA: TGTGCCAGCAGCAGGAAGGACGGCACAGATACGCAGTATTTT; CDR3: CASSRKDGTDTQYF
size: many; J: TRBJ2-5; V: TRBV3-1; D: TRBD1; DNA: TGTGCCAGCAGCCAGTCGCGATTCAGGGGGCATACCCAAGAGACCCAGTACTTC; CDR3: CASSQSRFRGHTQETQYF
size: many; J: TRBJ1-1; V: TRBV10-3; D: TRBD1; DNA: TGTGCCATTAAGGACAGGGACACTGAAGCTTTCTTT; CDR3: CAIKDRDTEAFF
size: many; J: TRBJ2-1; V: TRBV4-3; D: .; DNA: TGCGCCAGCACCTCAAGCCGGGGAAGCTCCTACAATGAGCAGTTCTTC; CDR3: CASTSSRGSSYNEQFF
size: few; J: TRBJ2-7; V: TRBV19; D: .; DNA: TGTGCCAGTAGTATCAGATACGGGCAGAGCTCCTACGAGCAGTACTTC; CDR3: CASSIRYGQSSYEQYF
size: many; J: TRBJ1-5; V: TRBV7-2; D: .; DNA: TGTGCCAGCAGCTTAGTTCTGGGGTTGGGGCAGCCCCAGCATTTT; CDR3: CASSLVLGLGQPQHF
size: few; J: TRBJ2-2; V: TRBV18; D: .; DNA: TGTGCCAGCCCGGGCCCGGGAAGATCCACCGGGGAGCTGTTTTTT; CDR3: CASPGPGRSTGELFF
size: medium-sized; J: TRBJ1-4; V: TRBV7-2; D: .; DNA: TGTGCCAGCAGCAACCAGAAAGGGCATGAAAAACTGTTTTTT; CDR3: CASSNQKGHEKLFF
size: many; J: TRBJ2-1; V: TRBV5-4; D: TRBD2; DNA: TGTGCCAGCAGCTCTGGACTAGCGGGGGACAATGAGCAGTTCTTC; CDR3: CASSSGLAGDNEQFF
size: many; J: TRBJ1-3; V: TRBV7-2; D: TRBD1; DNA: TGTGCCAGCAGCTTTGGGACAGGGGGGACCATATATTTT; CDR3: CASSFGTGGTIYF
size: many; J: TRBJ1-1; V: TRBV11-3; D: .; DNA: TGTGCCAGCAGCCAAGGGACCGTGGAAGCTTTCTTT; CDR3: CASSQGTVEAFF
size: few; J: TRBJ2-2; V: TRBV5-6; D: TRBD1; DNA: TGTGCCAGCAGCCCTAACAGGGGCACCGTCACCGGGGAGCTGTTTTTT; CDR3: CASSPNRGTVTGELFF
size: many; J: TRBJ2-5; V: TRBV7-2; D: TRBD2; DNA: TGTGCCAGCAGCTTACTAGCGGGGGGGCTAGAGACCCAGTACTTC; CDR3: CASSLLAGGLETQYF
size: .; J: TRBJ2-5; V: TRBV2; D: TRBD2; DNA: TGTGCCAGCAGAGGTCGACGGGGGGAAGAGACCCAGTACTTC; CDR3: CASRGRRGEETQYF
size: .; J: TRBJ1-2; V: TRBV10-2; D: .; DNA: TGCGCCAGCAGTCTCGAGAGGGGCTATGGCTACACCTTC; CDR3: CASSLERGYGYTF
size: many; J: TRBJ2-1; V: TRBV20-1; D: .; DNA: TGCAGTGCTAGCAACCCGGGCCGTAGCTCCTACAATGAGCAGTTCTTC; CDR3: CSASNPGRSSYNEQFF
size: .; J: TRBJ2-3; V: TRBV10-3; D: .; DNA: TGTGCCATGCGCGGGGGCACAGATACGCAGTATTTT; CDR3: CAMRGGTDTQYF
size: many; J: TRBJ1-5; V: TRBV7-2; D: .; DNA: TGTGCCAGCAGCCCAGAGCCCAGTCAGCCCCAGCATTTT; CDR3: CASSPEPSQPQHF
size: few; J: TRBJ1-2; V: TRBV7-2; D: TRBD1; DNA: TGTGCCAGCCGACTACCGGGACAGGTCAATGGCTACACCTTC; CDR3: CASRLPGQVNGYTF
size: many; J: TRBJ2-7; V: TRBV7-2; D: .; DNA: TGTGCCAGCAGCGTCACCTACGAGCAGTACTTC; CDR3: CASSVTYEQYF
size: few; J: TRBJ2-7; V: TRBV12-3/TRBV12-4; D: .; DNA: TGTGCCAGCAGTCCCCGACAGGAAAACTCCTACGAGCAGTACTTC; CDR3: CASSPRQENSYEQYF
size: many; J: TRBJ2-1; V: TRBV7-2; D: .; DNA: TGTGCCAGCAGCTTAGTAGGCTACAATGAGCAGTTCTTC; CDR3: CASSLVGYNEQFF
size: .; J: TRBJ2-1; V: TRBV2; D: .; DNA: TGTGCCAGCAGTGTCACCAGGGACAATGAGCAGTTCTTC; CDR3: CASSVTRDNEQFF
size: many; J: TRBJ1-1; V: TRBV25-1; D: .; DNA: TGTGCCAGCACGAGGGGCAGGGGCACTGAAGCTTTCTTT; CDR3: CASTRGRGTEAFF
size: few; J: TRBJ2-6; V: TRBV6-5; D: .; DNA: TGTGCCAGCAGCCCCGAGAGGGGGGGATACTCTGGGGCCAACGTCCTGACTTTC; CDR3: CASSPERGGYSGANVLTF
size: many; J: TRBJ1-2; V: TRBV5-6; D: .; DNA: TGTGCCAGCAGCTTTTGGGGTCTTTCAGCTAACTATGGCTACACCTTC; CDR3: CASSFWGLSANYGYTF
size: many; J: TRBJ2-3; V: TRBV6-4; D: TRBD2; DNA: TGTGCCAGCAGTTCAGGACTAGCGGGGTCAGATACGCAGTATTTT; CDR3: CASSSGLAGSDTQYF
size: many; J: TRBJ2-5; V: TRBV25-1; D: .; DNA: TGTGCCAGCAGTGAAAAAACAATGCAAGAGACCCAGTACTTC; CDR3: CASSEKTMQETQYF
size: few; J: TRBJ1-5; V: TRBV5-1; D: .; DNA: TGCGCCAGCAGCCTGGACAGCGAGGATCAGCCCCAGCATTTT; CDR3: CASSLDSEDQPQHF
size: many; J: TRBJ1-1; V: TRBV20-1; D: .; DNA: TGCGGGGGACTCCCAGACACGAACACTGAAGCTTTCTTT; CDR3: CGGLPDTNTEAFF
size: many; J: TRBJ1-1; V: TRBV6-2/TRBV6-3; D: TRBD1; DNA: TGTGCCAGCAACCCCTACGCGACAGGGGCTGAAGCTTTCTTT; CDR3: CASNPYATGAEAFF
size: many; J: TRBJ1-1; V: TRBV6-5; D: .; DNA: TGTGCCAGCAGTTACCCAGGGGTCCCGAACACTGAAGCTTTCTTT; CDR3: CASSYPGVPNTEAFF
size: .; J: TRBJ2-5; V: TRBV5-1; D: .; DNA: TGCGCCAGCAGCTTGGTGGTGCAAGAGACCCAGTACTTC; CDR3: CASSLVVQETQYF
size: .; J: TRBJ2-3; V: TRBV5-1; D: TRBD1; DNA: TGCGCCAGCAGCATAAGGACAGGGCGAACCTCAGTTACGCAGTATTTT; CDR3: CASSIRTGRTSVTQYF
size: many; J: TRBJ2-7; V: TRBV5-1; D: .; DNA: TGCGCCAGCAGCGGCAGCCTGTACGAGCAGTACTTC; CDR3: CASSGSLYEQYF
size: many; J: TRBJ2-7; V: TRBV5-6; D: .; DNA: TGTGCCAGCACCAGGCGGCGGGGACCCTACGAGCAGTACTTC; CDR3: CASTRRRGPYEQYF
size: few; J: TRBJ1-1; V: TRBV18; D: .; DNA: TGTGCCAGCTCACCATACGGCGGGGAGAACACTGAAGCTTTCTTT; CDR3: CASSPYGGENTEAFF
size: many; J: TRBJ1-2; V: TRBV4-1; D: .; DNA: TGCGCCAGCAGCCAGAAATGGGGGGATGGCTACACCTTC; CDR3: CASSQKWGDGYTF
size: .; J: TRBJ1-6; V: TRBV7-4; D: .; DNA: TGTGCCAGCAGCTTAGGGCAGGGAGCCGTCTATAATTCACCCCTCCACTTT; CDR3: CASSLGQGAVYNSPLHF
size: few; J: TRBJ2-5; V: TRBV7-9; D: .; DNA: TGTGCCAGCAGCGCGGGAAGTGGAGAGACCCAGTACTTC; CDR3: CASSAGSGETQYF
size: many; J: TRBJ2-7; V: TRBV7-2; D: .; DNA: TGTGCCAGCACCTGGGGACCGTCTAATGACGAGCAGTACTTC; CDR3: CASTWGPSNDEQYF
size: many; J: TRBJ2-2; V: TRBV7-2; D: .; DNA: TGTGCCAGCAGCTTGTACAGGGCGGACACCGGGGAGCTGTTTTTT; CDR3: CASSLYRADTGELFF
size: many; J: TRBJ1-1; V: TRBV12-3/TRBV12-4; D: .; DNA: TGTGCCAGCAGTTCCGCAGGAGCACCGATCACTGAAGCTTTCTTT; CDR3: CASSSAGAPITEAFF
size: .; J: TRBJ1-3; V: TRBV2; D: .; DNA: TGTGCCAGCAGTGAAAACCGCAGGGGAAACACCATATATTTT; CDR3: CASSENRRGNTIYF
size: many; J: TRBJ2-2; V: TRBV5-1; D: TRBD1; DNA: TGCGCCAGCAGCAGAGATGCACAGGGGATGGCCGGGGAGCTGTTTTTT; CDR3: CASSRDAQGMAGELFF
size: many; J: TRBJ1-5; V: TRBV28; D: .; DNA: TGTGCCAGCAGCCCTAGAACATACAGGGATAGGAATCAGCCCCAGCATTTT; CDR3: CASSPRTYRDRNQPQHF
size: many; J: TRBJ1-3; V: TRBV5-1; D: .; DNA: TGCGCCAGCAGTCGAGCCACTGGAAACACCATATATTTT; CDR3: CASSRATGNTIYF
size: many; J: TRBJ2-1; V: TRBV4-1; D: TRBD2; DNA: TGCGCCAGCAGCCTCCCGGGGGGTTCCTACAATGAGCAGTTCTTC; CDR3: CASSLPGGSYNEQFF
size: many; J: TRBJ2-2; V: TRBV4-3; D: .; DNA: TGCGCCAGCAGCCGGAGGGGGACTCCCACCGGGGAGCTGTTTTTT; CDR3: CASSRRGTPTGELFF
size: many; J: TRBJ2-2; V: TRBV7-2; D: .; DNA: TGTGCCAGCAGCTTCCGACAGCCGAACACCGGGGAGCTGTTTTTT; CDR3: CASSFRQPNTGELFF